The entry below gives a single T cell receptor beta chain sequence along with its context. RNA transcripts were the source from which TCR beta CDR3 regions were amplified. The workflow started with a first-round RT-PCR run with HTBI primers and then moved on to a second-round multiplex PCR. MiXCR, applied by TCRdb to the multiplex PCR reads, yields one record per CDR3 protein. There are some 370,000 distinct CDR3 sequences in the sample; about 18% occur only once, and 2% to 2.5% lies in the top ten. Germline lookup yields CDR1 KGHDR and CDR2 SFDVKD. Unmatched junction bases numbered 6, after V lost 7 bases and J lost 4 bases. The CDR3 has 15 amino acids. The record originates from a study of Graves' ophthalmopathy and Graves' hyperthyroidism.

The TCR was taken from an adult woman with stable Graves' hyperthyroidism. The rearrangement uses TRBV24-1 and TRBJ2-7, with 13 bases that match TRBD2. Specimen: peripheral blood. This chain's CDR3 is CATSALAGGRYEQYF. The CDR3 DNA reads TGTGCCACCAGCGCACTAGCGGGAGGGCGGTACGAGCAGTACTTC.